This T cell receptor beta chain was captured in a study of CD8 T cells in ankylosing spondylitis. Remarks on this clonotype: What it binds is not known.

One entry per CDR3 protein results from TCRdb running MiXCR on the 5' RACE reads. Of about 69,000 distinct CDR3 sequences detected, less than 6% appear once; the ten largest clones hold approximately 2.1%. General study findings and limits: Apparently characteristic of ankylosing spondylitis blood was a TCR beta motif (eight highly homologous variants). The study looked at matched synovial fluid samples from ankylosing spondylitis patients. Disease-linked clones were reported to be significantly enriched there.

The origin of this receptor is a male donor with ankylosing spondylitis or in good health (not recorded which). The specimen sequenced was blood, either unsorted or a sorted T cell fraction (not recorded which).

CDR3 sequence: CASRPGDGSPLHF. The CDR3 nucleotides are TGTGCCAGCAGACCCGGGGATGGATCACCCCTCCACTTT. This chain links TRBV7-9 with TRBJ1-6; D is ambiguous. The CDR3 covers 13 residues. Trimming stripped 6 bases from V and 10 bases from J, with 13 bases between. Germline V gene lookup returns CDR1 SEHNR and CDR2 FQNEAQ (reference sequence). Based on the CDR3 plus reference TRBV7-9 and TRBJ1-6, the full variable domain is DTGVSQNPRHKITKRGQNVTFRCDPISEHNRLYWYRQTLGQGPEFLTYFQNEAQLEKSRLLSDRFSAERPKGSFSTLEIQRTEQGDSAMYLCASRPGDGSPLHFGNGTRLTVT.